Listed here are 13 T cell receptor beta chains from one sample, sequenced in a study of blood T cell repertoires in COVID-19. TCRdb keeps only in-frame clones here, not all; method: immunoSEQ multiplex PCR. This sample has around 93,000 clones, with over 70% found just once. Sequences were obtained from peripheral blood. The receptors originated from a man aged 60-69 years with acute or convalescent COVID-19.

This clone occurred a few times. The CDR3 region has the DNA TGTGCCAGCAGCGTAGGACAGGGGATCAGCACCGGGGAGCTGTTTTTT. Encoded protein: CASSVGQGISTGELFF. This chain joins TRBV9 and TRBJ2-2; 8 bases match TRBD1. After removal of 0 bases from V and 4 bases from J, the junction contained 5 bases not matched to a gene. The CDR3 has 16 residues. The germline gives CDR1 SGDLS, CDR2 YYNGEE.

The genes are TRBV30 and TRBJ1-2; D is ambiguous. The CDR3 length is 12 residues. Trimming removed 4 bases at V and 4 bases at J, with 10 bases between. Germline V gene sequence: CDR1 GTSNPN, CDR2 SVGIG (reference sequence). The CDR3 loop is CAWTKGSYGYTF. CDR3 DNA sequence: TGTGCCTGGACGAAAGGGAGCTATGGCTACACCTTC.

CDR3 protein: CASSQVGLAGADTQYF. CDR3 sequence (DNA): TGTGCCAGCAGCCAAGTTGGACTAGCGGGAGCAGATACGCAGTATTTT. The rearrangement uses TRBV3-1 (or the pseudogene TRBV3-2) and TRBJ2-3, with 13 nucleotides matching TRBD2. J lost 4 bases, V lost 1 base, and 2 bases had no gene match. The CDR3 spans 16 residues. Germline CDR1 is LGHDT and CDR2 is YNNKEL (reference sequence).

The chain links TRBV19 to TRBJ1-4; D is uncertain. The CDR3 totals 14 residues. Trimming cost V 3 bases and J 5 bases, with 10 bases left between them. CDR1 and CDR2 (germline): LNHDA, SQIVND (reference sequence). CDR3 bases: TGTGCCAGTAGTATGCTACAGTTAAATGAAAAACTGTTTTTT. Its protein product is CASSMLQLNEKLFF.

V usage is TRBV4-1 and J usage is TRBJ1-1; possibly TRBD1 for D (6 bases). The CDR3 runs to 14 residues. V was pared by 0 bases and J by 6 bases, with 11 bases between. Germline V gives CDR1 MGHRA, CDR2 YSYEKL. The CDR3 DNA sequence: TGCGCCAGCAGCCAAGAATATCGACAGGCTGAAGCTTTCTTT. Amino acids: CASSQEYRQAEAFF.

This chain joins TRBV5-6 and TRBJ2-1, with a weak D call TRBD1 (5 bases). The germline gives CDR1 SGHDT, CDR2 YYEEEE. The CDR3 runs to 15 residues. V was cut by 5 bases and J by 1 base, with 13 bases left in between. CDR3 sequence reads: CASSWGRGSYNEQFF. Written as DNA, the CDR3 is TGTGCCAGCAGTTGGGGTAGGGGTTCCTACAATGAGCAGTTCTTC.

This chain connects TRBV18 to TRBJ1-5; possibly TRBD1 for D (6 bases). The germline V gene encodes CDR1 KGHSH and CDR2 LQKENI. V was cut by 6 bases and J by 3 bases, with 15 bases left in between. The CDR3 contains 15 residues. For the CDR3, the DNA is TGTGCCAGCTCCCCCAATCAGGGGCCCAATCAGCCCCAGCATTTT. This gives the protein CASSPNQGPNQPQHF.

This clone turned up a few times. J is TRBJ2-2 and V is TRBV15, with 11 bases identical to TRBD2. Germline loops: CDR1 LNHNV, CDR2 YYDKDF (reference sequence). Trimming took 4 bases from V and 8 from J; bases not matched to a gene: 12. CDR3 length equals 17 residues. CDR3 in amino acids: CATSTRLAGIPGGELFF. The CDR3, as DNA: TGTGCCACCAGCACAAGACTAGCGGGAATCCCTGGGGGGGAGCTGTTTTTT.

V gene TRBV19 combines with J gene TRBJ1-5; D possibly corresponds to TRBD1 (6 bases). Germline V gene sequence: CDR1 LNHDA, CDR2 SQIVND (reference sequence). The CDR3 covers 17 residues. V was clipped by 5 bases and J by 2 bases, with 19 bases between them. The CDR3 region is CASSSSRKQGGNQPQHF. In DNA form, the CDR3 reads TGTGCCAGTAGTTCCAGTAGAAAACAGGGAGGCAATCAGCCCCAGCATTTT.

V is TRBV27 and J is TRBJ1-2; a weak D match, TRBD1 (6 bases). The CDR3 extends over 15 amino acids. Germline loops: CDR1 MNHEY, CDR2 SMNVEV (reference sequence). V was cut by 4 bases and J by 4 bases, with 16 bases left in between. CDR3 sequence reads: CASSSSDRRGYGYTF. The CDR3 DNA reads as TGTGCCAGCAGTTCGTCCGACAGGAGAGGCTATGGCTACACCTTC.

The rearrangement links TRBV5-1 to TRBJ2-1; tentative D call: TRBD2 (6 bases). The germline CDR1 and CDR2 sequences are SGHRS and YFSETQ. The length of the CDR3 is 15 residues. V was clipped by 4 bases and J by 10 bases, with 21 bases between them. For the CDR3, the DNA is TGCGCCAGCAGCCCATCAAGCGGGCGGATCGACGAGCAGTTCTTC. Amino acids: CASSPSSGRIDEQFF.

Turning to this clone: The sample carries other DNA sequences with the same CDR3. The V and J genes are TRBV6-4 and TRBJ1-1, with a tentative D call TRBD1 (6 bases). CDR3 length: 14 residues. V was clipped by 3 bases and J by 5 bases, with 13 bases between them. Germline CDR1 reads MRHNA; CDR2 reads SNTAGT. The CDR3 spells CASSDSSRGTEAFF. CDR3 sequence (DNA): TGTGCCAGCAGTGATAGCAGCAGGGGAACTGAAGCTTTCTTT.

This sequence joins TRBV19 and TRBJ1-3, with D tentatively TRBD1 (6 bases). CDR1 LNHDA and CDR2 SQIVND come from the germline V gene (reference sequence). CDR3 size: 13 residues. Trimming took 5 bases from V and 6 from J, leaving 11 bases between them. The CDR3, as DNA: TGTGCCAGTAGTTCCAGGGGAGTAAACACCATATATTTT. It codes for CASSSRGVNTIYF.